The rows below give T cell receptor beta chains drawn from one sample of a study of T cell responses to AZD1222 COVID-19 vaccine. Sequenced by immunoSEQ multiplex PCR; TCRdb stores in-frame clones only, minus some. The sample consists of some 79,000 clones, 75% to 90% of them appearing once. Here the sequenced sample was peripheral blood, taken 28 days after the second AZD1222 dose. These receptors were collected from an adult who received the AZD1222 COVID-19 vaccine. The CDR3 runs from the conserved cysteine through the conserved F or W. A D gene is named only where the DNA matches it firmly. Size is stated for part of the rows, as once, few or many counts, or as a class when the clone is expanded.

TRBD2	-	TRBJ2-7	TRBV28	TGTGCCAGCAGTGATGGACTAGCGTCCTACGAGCAGTACTTC	CASSDGLASYEQYF
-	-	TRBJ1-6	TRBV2	TGTGCCAGCCGCCCCCCCCTATCACCCCTCCACTTT	CASRPPLSPLHF
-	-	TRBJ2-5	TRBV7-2	TGTGCCAGCAGCAACCGCAGGGGCGAGACCCAGTACTTC	CASSNRRGETQYF
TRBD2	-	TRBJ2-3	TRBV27	TGTGCCAGCAGTTTAAGGGCGGGAGGGCCAGATACGCAGTATTTT	CASSLRAGGPDTQYF
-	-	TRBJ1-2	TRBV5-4	TGTGCCAGCAGCTTGGCCCAGTACCTCTATGGCTACACCTTC	CASSLAQYLYGYTF
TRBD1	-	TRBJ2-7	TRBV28	TGTGCCAGCAGTTTAGAACCGAGACAGGGGTACGAGCAGTACTTC	CASSLEPRQGYEQYF
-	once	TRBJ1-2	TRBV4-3	TGCGCCAGCAGCCAAGATTCCCGGGGGGTAAACTATGGCTACACCTTC	CASSQDSRGVNYGYTF
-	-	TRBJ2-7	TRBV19	TGTGCCAGTAGAAATCCGGGACTCACCTACGAGCAGTACTTC	CASRNPGLTYEQYF
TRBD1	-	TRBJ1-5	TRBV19	TGTGCCAGTAGTGAACAGGGGAGCAATCAGCCCCAGCATTTT	CASSEQGSNQPQHF
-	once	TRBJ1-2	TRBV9	TGTGCCAGCAGCGTACTGCAGGGTTGGGATGGCTACACCTTC	CASSVLQGWDGYTF
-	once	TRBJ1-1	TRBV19	TGTGCCAGTAGCAGGGACGGGTCCATGAACACTGAAGCTTTCTTT	CASSRDGSMNTEAFF
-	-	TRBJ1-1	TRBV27	TGTGCCAGCAGTCCCCTCCCCCGGACGCTGAACACTGAAGCTTTCTTT	CASSPLPRTLNTEAFF
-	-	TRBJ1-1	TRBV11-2	TGTGCCAGCAGCGGGGGAGGAAACACTGAAGCTTTCTTT	CASSGGGNTEAFF
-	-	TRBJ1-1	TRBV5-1	TGCGCCAGCAGACCCACACAGAACACTGAAGCTTTCTTT	CASRPTQNTEAFF
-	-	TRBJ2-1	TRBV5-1	TGCGCCAGCAGCTTGGCCGAGGAGAGCTACAATGAGCAGTTCTTC	CASSLAEESYNEQFF
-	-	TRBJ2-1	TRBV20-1	TGCAGTGCTAGAGATTACGGGGAAGGGTTCTTC	CSARDYGEGFF
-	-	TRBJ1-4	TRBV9	TGTGCCAGCGGAGACCCAGTGTTGGGTGAAAAACTGTTTTTT	CASGDPVLGEKLFF
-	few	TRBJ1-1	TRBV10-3	TGTGCCATCAGTGAGCAGGGTTACACTGAAGCTTTCTTT	CAISEQGYTEAFF
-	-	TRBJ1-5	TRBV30	TGTGCCTGGAGTTCCATCCCCGCAGGGCACAATCAGCCCCAGCATTTT	CAWSSIPAGHNQPQHF
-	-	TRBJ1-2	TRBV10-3	TGTGCCATCAGGGAGAGTGAGGCGGGTTGCTATTTC	CAIRESEAGCYF
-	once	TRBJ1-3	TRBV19	TGTGCCAGTAGTATAATGACAGGAGCACACTCTGGAAACACCATATATTTT	CASSIMTGAHSGNTIYF
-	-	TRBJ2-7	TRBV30	TGTGCCTGGGGGAACACGTACGAGCAGTACTTC	CAWGNTYEQYF
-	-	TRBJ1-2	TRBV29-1	TGCAGCGTCCAACCGGGCCCGGAATATGGCTACACCTTC	CSVQPGPEYGYTF
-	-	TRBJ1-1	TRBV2	TGTGCCAGAAAACTTGGGTTTTTCACTGAAGCTTTCTTT	CARKLGFFTEAFF
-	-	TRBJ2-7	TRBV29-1	TGCAGCGTAGGGGACTCCGGCGAGCAGTACTTC	CSVGDSGEQYF
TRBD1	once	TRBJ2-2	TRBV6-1	TGTGCCAGCAGTGAAACTACAGGACAGGGAACCGGGGAGCTGTTTTTT	CASSETTGQGTGELFF
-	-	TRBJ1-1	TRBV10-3	TGTGCCACCGCGACCTGGACAGCCATGAACACTGAAGCTTTCTTT	CATATWTAMNTEAFF
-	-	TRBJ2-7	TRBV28	TGTGCCAGCAGTTTATCGGGGGGCGCAGCCTACGAGCAGTACTTC	CASSLSGGAAYEQYF
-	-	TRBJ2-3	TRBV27	TGTGCCAGCAGTCCATCCCTGCCGGGGTTTACTAGCACAGATACGCAGTATTTT	CASSPSLPGFTSTDTQYF
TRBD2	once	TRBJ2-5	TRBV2	TGTGCCAGCAGTGGAAGCGGGAGGGCCGGTGAGACCCAGTACTTC	CASSGSGRAGETQYF
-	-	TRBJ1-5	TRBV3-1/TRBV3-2	TGTGCCAGCAGCCAAGACTATGAGGCAGGGCGTCAGCCCCAGCATTTT	CASSQDYEAGRQPQHF
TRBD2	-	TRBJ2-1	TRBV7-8	TGTGCCAGCAGCTTAGATAGCGGGAGAGTTGGGAGTGGTGAGCAGTTCTTC	CASSLDSGRVGSGEQFF
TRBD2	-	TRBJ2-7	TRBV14	TGTGCCAGCAGCCAAGGGGTCAGCGGGGGGTTCTCCTACGAGCAGTACTTC	CASSQGVSGGFSYEQYF